Listed below are T cell receptor beta chains from one sample, sequenced in a study of shared clonotypes between healthy human individuals. Measured with immunoSEQ multiplex PCR; TCRdb has only the in-frame clones, and not every one. Seen here are roughly 1,800,000 clones, roughly 95% observed once, and the top ten hold 0.9% to 1.5%. The sequenced sample was naive CD8+ T cells sorted from blood. All receptors come from a man between 18 and 35 years old in good health. Each CDR3 is given with its conserved first and last residue. Fields, in order: clone size, D gene, V gene, J gene, CDR3 DNA, CDR3 protein. D genes are given only for firm matches. Some rows mark clone size as missing; the rest say once, few, many or name a class of expanded clone.

clone_size: .; d_call: .; v_call: TRBV6-1; j_call: TRBJ2-2; cdr3_nt: TGTGCCAGCAGTGCCCCCAGGGGGGGAGGTGGCACCGGGGAGCTGTTTTTT; cdr3_aa: CASSAPRGGGGTGELFF
clone_size: .; d_call: .; v_call: TRBV2; j_call: TRBJ1-1; cdr3_nt: TGTGCCAGCAGTGAAGCGCCGTACATGAACACTGAAGCTTTCTTT; cdr3_aa: CASSEAPYMNTEAFF
clone_size: .; d_call: .; v_call: TRBV27; j_call: TRBJ2-7; cdr3_nt: TGTGCCAGCGCCATCAACAGGGATTACGAGCAGTACTTC; cdr3_aa: CASAINRDYEQYF
clone_size: .; d_call: .; v_call: TRBV10-2; j_call: TRBJ1-5; cdr3_nt: TGCGCCAGCAGTGAGTCGCCTTTGGAAGGGGTTGGTCAGCCCCAGCATTTT; cdr3_aa: CASSESPLEGVGQPQHF
clone_size: .; d_call: TRBD1; v_call: TRBV19; j_call: TRBJ2-7; cdr3_nt: TGTGCCAGTAGTACAACGACAGGGGGCTACGAGCAGTACTTC; cdr3_aa: CASSTTTGGYEQYF
clone_size: .; d_call: .; v_call: TRBV4-1; j_call: TRBJ2-7; cdr3_nt: TGCGCCAGCAGCCCACCTAATAGACCCACCTACGAGCAGTACTTC; cdr3_aa: CASSPPNRPTYEQYF
clone_size: .; d_call: .; v_call: TRBV6-5; j_call: TRBJ2-1; cdr3_nt: TGTGCCAGCAGCAGGGATATGAGCTCCTACAATGAGCAGTTCTTC; cdr3_aa: CASSRDMSSYNEQFF
clone_size: .; d_call: .; v_call: TRBV5-1; j_call: TRBJ2-2; cdr3_nt: TGCGCCAGCAGCTTGGGAGATCTAGGTCGGTACACCGGGGAGCTGTTTTTT; cdr3_aa: CASSLGDLGRYTGELFF
clone_size: .; d_call: .; v_call: TRBV4-1; j_call: TRBJ2-1; cdr3_nt: TGCGCCAGCAGCTTTGACAGCGGCAATGAGCAGTTCTTC; cdr3_aa: CASSFDSGNEQFF
clone_size: .; d_call: .; v_call: TRBV13; j_call: TRBJ2-5; cdr3_nt: TGTGCCAGCAGCTCGGGACTGGAAAAAGAGACCCAGTACTTC; cdr3_aa: CASSSGLEKETQYF
clone_size: .; d_call: .; v_call: TRBV27; j_call: TRBJ2-7; cdr3_nt: TGTGCCAGCGGAAATAGTGCCTCCTACGAGCAGTACTTC; cdr3_aa: CASGNSASYEQYF
clone_size: .; d_call: .; v_call: TRBV10-3; j_call: TRBJ2-7; cdr3_nt: TGTGCCATCAGGGACTCCTCCTACGAGCAGTACTTC; cdr3_aa: CAIRDSSYEQYF
clone_size: .; d_call: .; v_call: TRBV29-1; j_call: TRBJ1-1; cdr3_nt: TGCAGCGGGGACGACAGATTGAACACTGAAGCTTTCTTT; cdr3_aa: CSGDDRLNTEAFF
clone_size: .; d_call: .; v_call: TRBV12-2; j_call: TRBJ2-5; cdr3_nt: TGTGCAAGTCGCTTAAAGCCTAGCGGGAAGCCCCGCCAAGAGACCCAGTACTTC; cdr3_aa: CASRLKPSGKPRQETQYF
clone_size: .; d_call: TRBD1; v_call: TRBV9; j_call: TRBJ2-7; cdr3_nt: TGTGCCAGCAGCGTTGGACAGGGAAACGAGCAGTACTTC; cdr3_aa: CASSVGQGNEQYF
clone_size: once; d_call: .; v_call: TRBV15; j_call: TRBJ1-2; cdr3_nt: TGTGCCACCAGCAGAGAAGAGTGGTTGGGCTACACCTTC; cdr3_aa: CATSREEWLGYTF
clone_size: once; d_call: TRBD1; v_call: TRBV6-5; j_call: TRBJ1-1; cdr3_nt: TGTGCCAGCAGTCCCGGGACAGGGCCAACTGAAGCTTTCTTT; cdr3_aa: CASSPGTGPTEAFF
clone_size: .; d_call: .; v_call: TRBV28; j_call: TRBJ2-7; cdr3_nt: TGTGCCAGCAGTTTATCCGCGACCTACGAGCAGTACTTC; cdr3_aa: CASSLSATYEQYF
clone_size: .; d_call: .; v_call: TRBV2; j_call: TRBJ2-2; cdr3_nt: TGTGCCAGCAGTGGAGTAGGGGGGACCGACACCGGGGAGCTGTTTTTT; cdr3_aa: CASSGVGGTDTGELFF
clone_size: .; d_call: .; v_call: TRBV7-9; j_call: TRBJ2-7; cdr3_nt: TGTGCCAGCAGCCAGGACAATTACTACGAGCAGTACTTC; cdr3_aa: CASSQDNYYEQYF
clone_size: .; d_call: .; v_call: TRBV4-3; j_call: TRBJ2-3; cdr3_nt: TGCGCCAGCAGCCAAGATCTTCTCCTAGCCGCAGATACGCAGTATTTT; cdr3_aa: CASSQDLLLAADTQYF
clone_size: .; d_call: .; v_call: TRBV6-7; j_call: TRBJ1-6; cdr3_nt: TGTGCCAGCAGTTACCCCAGGACGTTTTCCCCTTCACCCCTCCACTTT; cdr3_aa: CASSYPRTFSPSPLHF
clone_size: .; d_call: .; v_call: TRBV2; j_call: TRBJ2-7; cdr3_nt: TGTGCCAGCAGTGATTATAGCAGGGAGACCTACGAGCAGTACTTC; cdr3_aa: CASSDYSRETYEQYF
clone_size: .; d_call: TRBD1; v_call: TRBV11-2; j_call: TRBJ2-7; cdr3_nt: TGTGCCAGCAGCTTGTCACCGGGACAGGGGGCCTACGAGCAGTACTTC; cdr3_aa: CASSLSPGQGAYEQYF
clone_size: .; d_call: TRBD2; v_call: TRBV7-2; j_call: TRBJ2-5; cdr3_nt: TGTGCCAGCAGCTTAGTCCCTTCGGGGGGACAAGAGACCCAGTACTTC; cdr3_aa: CASSLVPSGGQETQYF
clone_size: .; d_call: .; v_call: TRBV19; j_call: TRBJ1-2; cdr3_nt: TGTGCCAGTAGTATTGGGGTGATAAGCTACACCTTC; cdr3_aa: CASSIGVISYTF
clone_size: .; d_call: TRBD1; v_call: TRBV13; j_call: TRBJ2-1; cdr3_nt: TGTGCCAGCAGCTCGGGACAGAGCTCCTACAATGAGCAGTTCTTC; cdr3_aa: CASSSGQSSYNEQFF
clone_size: .; d_call: TRBD2; v_call: TRBV6-5; j_call: TRBJ2-3; cdr3_nt: TGTGCCAGCAGGCCCGGACTAGCGGGAAAGGATACGCAGTATTTT; cdr3_aa: CASRPGLAGKDTQYF
clone_size: .; d_call: TRBD2; v_call: TRBV9; j_call: TRBJ2-2; cdr3_nt: TGTGCCAGCAGCTATTCTAGCGGGGGGTCCTCGGTCGGGGAGCTGTTTTTT; cdr3_aa: CASSYSSGGSSVGELFF
clone_size: .; d_call: TRBD1; v_call: TRBV6-5; j_call: TRBJ2-7; cdr3_nt: TGTGCCAGCAGTTACGCGGGGACAGGGGACGAGCAGTACTTC; cdr3_aa: CASSYAGTGDEQYF
clone_size: .; d_call: .; v_call: TRBV15; j_call: TRBJ2-2; cdr3_nt: TGTGCCACCAGCTCGGCCGGGGAGCTGTTTTTT; cdr3_aa: CATSSAGELFF
clone_size: .; d_call: .; v_call: TRBV27; j_call: TRBJ1-5; cdr3_nt: TGTGCCAGCAGCCTCGGGGGGGCGGGTCAGCCCCAGCATTTT; cdr3_aa: CASSLGGAGQPQHF
clone_size: .; d_call: .; v_call: TRBV2; j_call: TRBJ2-2; cdr3_nt: TGTGCCAGCACCTCATCCGGGCAGGGGCATCCCGGGGAGCTGTTTTTT; cdr3_aa: CASTSSGQGHPGELFF
clone_size: .; d_call: TRBD2; v_call: TRBV7-3; j_call: TRBJ2-5; cdr3_nt: TGTGCCAGCAGCTCGGGCAGCGGGGGGTACGAGACCCAGTACTTC; cdr3_aa: CASSSGSGGYETQYF
clone_size: once; d_call: .; v_call: TRBV19; j_call: TRBJ1-5; cdr3_nt: TGTGCCAGTAGTAGAGGGGACGGTAGCAATCAGCCCCAGCATTTT; cdr3_aa: CASSRGDGSNQPQHF
clone_size: .; d_call: .; v_call: TRBV28; j_call: TRBJ1-2; cdr3_nt: TGTGCCAGCAGTTTCTTGTTCCGGGAAGACTATGGCTACACCTTC; cdr3_aa: CASSFLFREDYGYTF
clone_size: .; d_call: .; v_call: TRBV5-4; j_call: TRBJ2-7; cdr3_nt: TGTGCCAGCAGCGCGAAGGGACTGGCACCCTCCTACGAGCAGTACTTC; cdr3_aa: CASSAKGLAPSYEQYF
clone_size: .; d_call: .; v_call: TRBV4-1; j_call: TRBJ1-1; cdr3_nt: TGCGCCAGCAGCCAAGTTGAGGTTTCTGAAGCTTTCTTT; cdr3_aa: CASSQVEVSEAFF
clone_size: .; d_call: TRBD2; v_call: TRBV6-6; j_call: TRBJ2-7; cdr3_nt: TGTGCCAGCATCCAGGACTCTAGCGGACGCGAGCAGTACTTC; cdr3_aa: CASIQDSSGREQYF